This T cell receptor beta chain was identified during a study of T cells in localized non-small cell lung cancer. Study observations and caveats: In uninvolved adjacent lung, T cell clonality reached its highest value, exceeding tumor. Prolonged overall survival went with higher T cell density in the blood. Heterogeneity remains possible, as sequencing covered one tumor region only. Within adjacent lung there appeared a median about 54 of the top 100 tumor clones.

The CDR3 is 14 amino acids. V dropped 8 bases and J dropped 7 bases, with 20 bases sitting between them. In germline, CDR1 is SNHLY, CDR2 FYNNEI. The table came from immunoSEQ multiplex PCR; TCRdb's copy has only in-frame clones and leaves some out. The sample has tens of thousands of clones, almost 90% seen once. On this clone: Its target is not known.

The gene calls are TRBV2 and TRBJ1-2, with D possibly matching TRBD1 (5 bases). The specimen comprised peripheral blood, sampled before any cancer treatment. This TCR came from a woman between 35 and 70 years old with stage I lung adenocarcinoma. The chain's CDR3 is CASLSERGAGGYTF. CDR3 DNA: TGTGCCAGCCTCTCTGAAAGGGGCGCGGGTGGCTACACCTTC.